This is a list of T cell receptor beta chains from one sample in a study of blood T cells in healthy people across ages. TCRdb redid the calling of the 5' RACE reads with MiXCR, one entry per CDR3 protein. The sample lists more than 600,000 distinct CDR3 sequences, roughly 25% occurring once. These data were also reused for a study on T cells of mothers and their children.

Sequenced material: blood. These receptors were obtained from a boy under 18 in good health. CDR3s include the opening cysteine and the closing phenylalanine or tryptophan. The order of the fields is clone size, D gene, V gene, J gene, CDR3 protein, CDR3 DNA. A D gene is named only where the DNA matches it firmly. Clone size is not always given. Where it is, it says once, few, many or a class for expanded clones.

few	NA	TRBV12-3/TRBV12-4	TRBJ1-1	CASSVGLDTEAFF	TGTGCCAGCAGTGTCGGACTGGATACTGAAGCTTTCTTT
NA	NA	TRBV21-1	TRBJ2-1	CASSRGGQGNNEQFF	TGTGCCAGCAGCAGGGGCGGGCAGGGAAATAATGAGCAGTTCTTC
few	NA	TRBV5-6	TRBJ1-2	CASTPRGYDYGYTF	TGTGCCAGCACCCCGAGGGGTTATGACTATGGCTACACCTTC
few	TRBD1	TRBV6-5	TRBJ2-7	CASSPGVGTVSYEQYF	TGTGCCAGCAGTCCTGGAGTAGGGACAGTCTCCTACGAGCAGTACTTC
few	NA	TRBV14	TRBJ1-2	CASSQAGPYGYTF	TGTGCCAGCAGCCAAGCGGGACCCTATGGCTACACCTTC
few	TRBD2	TRBV4-1	TRBJ2-3	CASSQRISSGSSDTQYF	TGCGCCAGCAGCCAAAGGATTTCTAGCGGGAGCTCAGATACGCAGTATTTT
NA	NA	TRBV2	TRBJ2-5	CASEMYREETQYF	TGTGCCAGCGAGATGTACAGGGAAGAGACCCAGTACTTC
NA	NA	TRBV28	TRBJ2-1	CASSLGEDLFYNEQIF	TGTGCCAGCAGTTTGGGAGAAGATTTATTCTACAATGAGCAGATCTTC
NA	TRBD2	TRBV5-1	TRBJ2-5	CASSLGTSSQETQYF	TGCGCCAGCAGCTTGGGGACTAGTTCCCAAGAGACCCAGTACTTC
NA	TRBD1	TRBV12-3/TRBV12-4	TRBJ1-1	CTSSSRTGGTEAFF	TGTACCAGCAGTTCAAGGACAGGGGGCACTGAAGCTTTCTTT
few	NA	TRBV4-3	TRBJ1-2	CASSPPEGSGYTF	TGCGCCAGCAGCCCGCCCGAGGGATCTGGCTACACCTTC
NA	TRBD1	TRBV20-1	TRBJ2-7	CSARDGTGAAYEQYF	TGCAGTGCTAGAGACGGGACAGGGGCTGCCTACGAGCAGTACTTC
NA	NA	TRBV7-9	TRBJ2-5	CASSDLGLHQETQYF	TGTGCCAGCAGTGATCTTGGGCTCCACCAAGAGACCCAGTACTTC
few	TRBD1	TRBV5-1	TRBJ1-2	CASSLTGTGSYGYTF	TGCGCCAGCAGCTTGACTGGGACAGGGAGCTATGGCTACACCTTC
NA	NA	TRBV23-1	TRBJ2-3	CASRTRGDPGSTDTQYF	TGCGCCAGCAGGACGAGGGGAGACCCAGGTAGCACAGATACGCAGTATTTT
NA	NA	TRBV14	TRBJ2-2	CASSQDVGTVHGGELFF	TGTGCCAGCAGCCAAGACGTGGGAACCGTACACGGCGGGGAGCTGTTTTTT
NA	TRBD2	TRBV5-6	TRBJ2-1	CASSFLAGGLQNEQFF	TGTGCCAGCAGCTTTCTAGCGGGGGGGCTCCAGAATGAGCAGTTCTTC
few	NA	TRBV12-3/TRBV12-4	TRBJ2-7	CASTLDSSYEQYF	TGTGCCAGCACTTTAGATTCCTCCTACGAGCAGTACTTC
few	NA	TRBV7-9	TRBJ2-1	CASSSREGAQSYNEQFF	TGTGCCAGCAGCTCCCGAGAAGGGGCCCAATCCTACAATGAGCAGTTCTTC
NA	TRBD2	TRBV7-9	TRBJ2-1	CAINREAYNEQFF	TGTGCCATCAACCGGGAGGCCTACAATGAGCAGTTCTTC
few	NA	TRBV28	TRBJ2-3	CASTPGIKDRDTQYF	TGTGCCAGCACCCCGGGAATAAAAGACAGAGATACGCAGTATTTT
few	NA	TRBV20-1	TRBJ2-4	CSARVGSPRQGGNIQYF	TGCAGTGCTAGAGTGGGAAGTCCGAGGCAAGGGGGAAACATTCAGTACTTC
many	NA	TRBV29-1	TRBJ1-1	CSVEQGNTEAFF	TGCAGCGTTGAACAGGGGAACACTGAAGCTTTCTTT
NA	TRBD2	TRBV3-1	TRBJ2-1	CASRGGEIGHNEQFF	TGTGCCAGCAGGGGGGGGGAGATTGGACACAATGAGCAGTTCTTC
NA	TRBD2	TRBV6-2/TRBV6-3	TRBJ2-7	CASGPRSGSYEQYF	TGTGCCAGCGGACCGAGAAGCGGGAGCTACGAGCAGTACTTC
NA	TRBD2	TRBV28	TRBJ2-5	CASSSTRGSGTSPQETQYF	TGTGCCAGCAGCTCCACCCGAGGTAGCGGGACCTCTCCCCAAGAGACCCAGTACTTC
few	TRBD1	TRBV7-9	TRBJ2-3	CASTRGQGFYTDTQYF	TGTGCCAGCACCCGGGGACAGGGGTTTTACACAGATACGCAGTATTTT
NA	TRBD2	TRBV7-9	TRBJ2-3	CASSSHTGGVTDTQYF	TGTGCCAGCAGCTCCCATACGGGGGGAGTCACAGATACGCAGTATTTT
few	NA	TRBV29-1	TRBJ1-3	CSVSIGDTIYF	TGCAGCGTCTCTATAGGGGACACCATATATTTT
NA	TRBD2	TRBV11-2	TRBJ2-7	CASSLVPSGGIYEQYF	TGTGCCAGCAGCTTAGTTCCTAGCGGAGGGATCTACGAGCAGTACTTC
NA	TRBD1	TRBV12-3/TRBV12-4	TRBJ1-6	CASRRTDRGNSPLHF	TGTGCCAGCAGGAGAACGGACAGGGGAAATTCACCCCTCCACTTT
few	NA	TRBV15	TRBJ2-5	CATSRVQEYMGEQYF	TGTGCCACCAGCAGAGTACAGGAGTACATGGGGGAGCAGTACTTC
many	NA	TRBV7-2	TRBJ2-1	CASSINEQFF	TGTGCCAGCAGCATCAATGAGCAGTTCTTC
NA	NA	TRBV13	TRBJ1-1	CASLGLRTLTTEAFF	TGTGCCAGCTTGGGCCTTCGTACCCTAACCACTGAAGCTTTCTTT
few	NA	TRBV12-3/TRBV12-4	TRBJ2-7	CASSLVEVEQYF	TGTGCCAGCAGTTTAGTAGAGGTCGAGCAGTACTTC
NA	NA	TRBV28	TRBJ2-6	CASSLTGPGANVLTF	TGTGCCAGCAGTCTTACAGGGCCCGGGGCCAACGTCCTGACTTTC
NA	TRBD2	TRBV29-1	TRBJ2-5	CSVGASGRLETQYF	TGCAGCGTTGGGGCTAGCGGGAGATTAGAGACCCAGTACTTC
NA	NA	TRBV7-2	TRBJ1-1	CASRWGQFAEAFF	TGTGCCAGCCGATGGGGGCAGTTCGCTGAAGCTTTCTTT
NA	NA	TRBV10-3	TRBJ2-7	CAIGGAGSYEQYF	TGTGCCATCGGGGGGGCAGGTTCCTACGAGCAGTACTTC
NA	NA	TRBV12-3/TRBV12-4	TRBJ2-7	CASSERSYGEQYF	TGTGCCAGCAGTGAGCGATCCTACGGTGAGCAGTACTTC
few	TRBD2	TRBV20-1	TRBJ2-3	CSARGPSGITDTQYF	TGCAGTGCTAGAGGTCCTAGCGGGATCACAGATACGCAGTATTTT
NA	TRBD1	TRBV6-1	TRBJ2-7	CASSVVWDRAETNEQYF	TGTGCCAGCAGTGTCGTTTGGGACAGGGCAGAGACGAACGAGCAGTACTTC
few	NA	TRBV27	TRBJ2-5	CASRGAMGTQYF	TGTGCCAGCAGGGGGGCGATGGGGACCCAGTACTTC
NA	NA	TRBV7-6	TRBJ2-5	CASSQLDLGGTQYF	TGTGCCAGCAGCCAGTTGGACCTCGGGGGGACCCAGTACTTC
NA	TRBD2	TRBV14	TRBJ2-2	CASMEAGVGTGELFF	TGTGCCAGCATGGAAGCGGGAGTTGGCACCGGGGAGCTGTTTTTT
NA	NA	TRBV11-2	TRBJ2-2	CASSFGFTGELFF	TGTGCCAGCAGCTTTGGATTCACCGGGGAGCTGTTTTTT
few	NA	TRBV19	TRBJ2-2	CASSMVVGGRAGELFF	TGTGCCAGTAGTATGGTAGTCGGGGGTAGGGCCGGGGAGCTGTTTTTT
NA	NA	TRBV6-5	TRBJ2-7	CASRGVGDDTYEQYF	TGTGCCAGCAGGGGGGTCGGGGATGATACCTACGAGCAGTACTTC
few	NA	TRBV9	TRBJ2-7	CASSVDGTPYEQYF	TGTGCCAGCAGCGTAGACGGAACCCCCTACGAGCAGTACTTC
few	TRBD1	TRBV6-1	TRBJ1-2	CASRVSGGSGYTF	TGTGCCAGCAGAGTCTCAGGGGGCAGTGGCTACACCTTC
NA	NA	TRBV20-1	TRBJ2-1	CSARDLGQGSYNEQFF	TGCAGTGCTAGAGACCTGGGGCAGGGGTCCTACAATGAGCAGTTCTTC
NA	NA	TRBV29-1	TRBJ2-1	CSVGGSHRDNEQFF	TGCAGCGTTGGTGGGTCTCACCGGGACAATGAGCAGTTCTTC
NA	NA	TRBV7-2	TRBJ2-3	CANSLNRGASTDTQYF	TGTGCCAACAGCTTAAATCGGGGAGCTAGCACAGATACGCAGTATTTT
few	NA	TRBV29-1	TRBJ2-2	CSASRGRGAGTGELFF	TGCAGCGCATCAAGGGGAAGGGGGGCAGGCACCGGGGAGCTGTTTTTT
few	NA	TRBV6-5	TRBJ1-3	CASSYSTGNSGNTIYF	TGTGCCAGCAGTTACTCTACAGGGAACTCTGGAAACACCATATATTTT
NA	NA	TRBV7-2	TRBJ2-3	CASSLGRTTDTQYF	TGTGCCAGCAGCTTGGGCAGAACCACAGATACGCAGTATTTT